This T cell receptor beta chain appears in the sequencing data of a study of T cell responses to AZD1222 COVID-19 vaccine. Study overall: Pooled together were second doses at about 4 or about 12 weeks. Findings and limits, study-wide: With dominance at 160-218 and 743-854, vaccine-associated CD4 TCRs spanned spike.

Regarding this clone: Its target is not known.

The germline V and J ends were trimmed by 2 bases and 8 bases, with 12 bases remaining between them. CDR3 size: 13 residues. From germline, CDR1 is ENHRY and CDR2 SYGVKD. Assay used: immunoSEQ multiplex PCR; TCRdb lists only in-frame clones, some missing. The data contain 95,000 to 100,000 clones, about 86% of them singletons. The sample in question was peripheral blood, obtained on day 0 of AZD1222 vaccination. This clonotype was obtained from an adult in good health. V usage is TRBV10-3 and J usage is TRBJ1-1; the D is unclear. The CDR3 sequence: CAISEEVGKEAFF. The CDR3 bases are TGTGCCATCAGTGAGGAGGTGGGTAAAGAAGCTTTCTTT.